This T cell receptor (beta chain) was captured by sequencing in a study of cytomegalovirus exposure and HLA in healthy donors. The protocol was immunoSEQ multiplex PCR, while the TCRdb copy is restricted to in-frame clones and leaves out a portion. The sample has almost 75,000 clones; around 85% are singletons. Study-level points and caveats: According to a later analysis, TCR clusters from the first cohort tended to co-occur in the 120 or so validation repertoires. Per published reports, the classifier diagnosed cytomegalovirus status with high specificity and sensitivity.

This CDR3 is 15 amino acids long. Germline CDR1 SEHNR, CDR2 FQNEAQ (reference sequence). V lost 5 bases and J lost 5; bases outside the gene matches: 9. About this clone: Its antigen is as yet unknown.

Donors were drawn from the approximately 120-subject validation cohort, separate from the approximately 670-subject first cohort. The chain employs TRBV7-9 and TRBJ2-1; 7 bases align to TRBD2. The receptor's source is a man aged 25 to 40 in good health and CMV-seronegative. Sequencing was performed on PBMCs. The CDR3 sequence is CASSLRSGFDNEQFF. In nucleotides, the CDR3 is TGTGCCAGCAGCCTACGTAGCGGGTTCGACAATGAGCAGTTCTTC. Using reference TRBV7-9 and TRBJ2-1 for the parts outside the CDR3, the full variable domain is DTGVSQNPRHKITKRGQNVTFRCDPISEHNRLYWYRQTLGQGPEFLTYFQNEAQLEKSRLLSDRFSAERPKGSFSTLEIQRTEQGDSAMYLCASSLRSGFDNEQFFGPGTRLTVL.